A selection of T cell receptor beta chains follows, all from one sample in a study of blood T cell repertoires in COVID-19. TCRdb's copy holds only in-frame clones and misses some; the assay was immunoSEQ multiplex PCR. The top ten hold approximately 4% of the sample, which has some 190,000 clones, 85% to 90% seen once. Sequences were obtained from peripheral blood. Every receptor here comes from a human donor in a cohort sampled during active COVID-19. Each CDR3 is given with its conserved first and last residue. A D gene is named only where the DNA matches it firmly. Part of the rows lack a size; the others show once, few, many or a class for expanded clones.

clone_size	v_call	j_call	d_call	cdr3_nt	cdr3_aa
-	TRBV2	TRBJ2-2	TRBD2	TGTGCCAGCAGAGCCGGGACTACGAACACCGGGGAGCTGTTTTTT	CASRAGTTNTGELFF
-	TRBV6-5	TRBJ2-1	TRBD2	TGTGCCAGCAGTTACCGTAGCGGGGCTTGGTTCTTC	CASSYRSGAWFF
-	TRBV6-5	TRBJ2-4	-	TGTGCCAGCAGGGAGGGGGCGCAGAACATTCAGTACTTC	CASREGAQNIQYF
-	TRBV5-1	TRBJ2-2	-	TGCGCTTCCCAGGCCGGGGCAGGGGTTTTTGCCGGGGAGCTGTTTTTT	CASQAGAGVFAGELFF
-	TRBV18	TRBJ2-1	-	TGTGCCAGCTCATTAAATAGCGGAAACTACAATGAGCAGTTCTTC	CASSLNSGNYNEQFF
-	TRBV5-1	TRBJ1-6	-	TGCGCCAGCAGCTTAACAGGGAAAGCTGCACCCCTCCACTTT	CASSLTGKAAPLHF
-	TRBV13	TRBJ2-7	TRBD2	TGTGCCAGCAGCCCCGAAAGGGCCGGGGAGGGAACTTACGAGCAGTACTTC	CASSPERAGEGTYEQYF
-	TRBV5-1	TRBJ1-5	TRBD1	TGCGCCAGCAGCCCCGGGACAGGGTACAATCAGCCCCAGCATTTT	CASSPGTGYNQPQHF
-	TRBV4-1	TRBJ2-3	-	TGCGCCAGCAGCCAAGTCCGGGACACCACAGATACGCAGTATTTT	CASSQVRDTTDTQYF
-	TRBV2	TRBJ2-6	-	TGTGCCAGCAGTGTCTCCGGGACTCGAAACTCTGGGGCCAACGTCCTGACTTTC	CASSVSGTRNSGANVLTF
-	TRBV10-3	TRBJ2-7	TRBD1	TGTGCCATCAGGCCGGGACAGGCTTACGAGCAGTACTTC	CAIRPGQAYEQYF
-	TRBV19	TRBJ2-7	-	TGTGCCAGTAGTCACAGTCGTAGCTCCTACGAGCAGTACTTC	CASSHSRSSYEQYF
many	TRBV4-3	TRBJ2-7	-	TGCGCCAGCAGCCCATCGACTAGGGGTGAGCAGTACTTC	CASSPSTRGEQYF
-	TRBV7-2	TRBJ2-7	TRBD2	TGTGCCAGCAGCTTCTCCGGGACTAGCGGGGGCTCCTACGAGCAGTACTTC	CASSFSGTSGGSYEQYF
-	TRBV4-2	TRBJ1-6	-	TGTGCCAGCAGCCAAGACTTACAGGCAGATTGGGCCCTCCACTTT	CASSQDLQADWALHF
-	TRBV6-6	TRBJ1-6	-	TGTGCCAGCAGTTACCAGGGTATCGGTAATTCACCCCTCCACTTT	CASSYQGIGNSPLHF
many	TRBV19	TRBJ2-1	TRBD2	TGTGCCAGTTCACCCGGCGGGACTAGCGGGGAGGGGCAGTTCTTC	CASSPGGTSGEGQFF
-	TRBV29-1	TRBJ2-1	TRBD1	TGCAGCGGGGACAGGGGATACAATGAGCAGTTCTTC	CSGDRGYNEQFF
-	TRBV4-3	TRBJ2-6	TRBD2	TGCGCCAGCAGCCAAGTCGGGACTAGCTCTGGGGCCAACGTCCTGACTTTC	CASSQVGTSSGANVLTF
-	TRBV3-1/TRBV3-2	TRBJ2-7	TRBD1	TGTGCCAGCAGCCAAGGAACACCGGGACAGGGGGGGTACGAGCAGTACTTC	CASSQGTPGQGGYEQYF
-	TRBV5-1	TRBJ2-7	TRBD1	TGCGCCAGCAGCGCAGGGGGCTACGAGCAGTACTTC	CASSAGGYEQYF
-	TRBV9	TRBJ1-1	-	TGTGCCAGCAGCGTAGACGCCGCGGGGCGTACTGAAGCTTTCTTT	CASSVDAAGRTEAFF
-	TRBV27	TRBJ1-1	-	TGTGCCAGCAGTATGGGGAGAGGAACTGAAGCTTTCTTT	CASSMGRGTEAFF
-	TRBV18	TRBJ2-2	TRBD2	TGTGCCAGCTCACCAAGCATTAGCGGGAGTTCGGGGGAGCTGTTTTTT	CASSPSISGSSGELFF
once	TRBV9	TRBJ2-3	TRBD1	TGTGCCAGCAGCGTAGGACAGGGCGGCACAGATACGCAGTATTTT	CASSVGQGGTDTQYF
-	TRBV18	TRBJ2-2	TRBD1	TGTGCCAGCCTAGCACAGGGGCCCACCGGGGAGCTGTTTTTT	CASLAQGPTGELFF
-	TRBV9	TRBJ2-1	-	TGTGCCAGCAGCGTAGCCCTCAATGAGCAGTTCTTC	CASSVALNEQFF
-	TRBV29-1	TRBJ1-2	TRBD1	TGCAGCGTAGGCGGACAGGGAGGGTTAGAGGGCTACACCTTC	CSVGGQGGLEGYTF
-	TRBV3-1/TRBV3-2	TRBJ2-7	-	TGTGCCAGCAGCCAGATACGACCCTCAGTCTTAGGGAGCCCCTACGAGCAGTACTTC	CASSQIRPSVLGSPYEQYF
-	TRBV3-1/TRBV3-2	TRBJ2-5	-	TGTGCCAGCAGCCGCTGGACAGTGGTAGAGACCCAGTACTTC	CASSRWTVVETQYF
-	TRBV3-1/TRBV3-2	TRBJ1-1	-	TGTGCCAGCAGCCAAGGTCCCACCATCGGGGGGGGCACTGAAGCTTTCTTT	CASSQGPTIGGGTEAFF
-	TRBV6-5	TRBJ2-3	TRBD1	TGTGCCAGCAGTTACGGGGTCGGGACAGGGATGCAGTATTTT	CASSYGVGTGMQYF
-	TRBV7-2	TRBJ1-5	-	TGTGCCAGCAGCTTGTCGGGTATGAATCAGCCCCAGCATTTT	CASSLSGMNQPQHF
-	TRBV27	TRBJ2-7	-	TGTGCCAGCAGTTTGAGGGAGGAGGGCTACGAGCAGTACTTC	CASSLREEGYEQYF
-	TRBV6-6	TRBJ2-1	-	TGTGCCAGCAGTAAGGGCCCTTTGCGGGGAAACAATGAGCAGTTCTTC	CASSKGPLRGNNEQFF
once	TRBV29-1	TRBJ1-1	-	TGCAGCGTAGCCAACAGGGTTACTGAAGCTTTCTTT	CSVANRVTEAFF
many	TRBV18	TRBJ1-2	TRBD1	TGTGCCAGCTCACCGGGACAGGGGATCGTGGGCTACACCTTC	CASSPGQGIVGYTF
-	TRBV7-8	TRBJ2-7	TRBD1	TGTGCCAGCAGCTCACCGGGACAGGGGGCCAACGAGCAGTACTTC	CASSSPGQGANEQYF
-	TRBV19	TRBJ1-6	TRBD1	TGTGCCAGTAGTATCCAGGGACAGGCACAATCACCCCTCCACTTT	CASSIQGQAQSPLHF
-	TRBV5-1	TRBJ2-1	-	TGCGCCAGCAGCTTGGAAGGGGTGACCTACAATGAGCAGTTCTTC	CASSLEGVTYNEQFF
once	TRBV2	TRBJ2-5	-	TGTGCCAGCAGTGTCCTCCTCGCCACCACGGCCCAGTACTTC	CASSVLLATTAQYF
once	TRBV7-9	TRBJ2-3	TRBD1	TGTGCCAGCAGCACCACGACAGGGGCCACTTGGGATACGCAGTATTTT	CASSTTTGATWDTQYF
-	TRBV30	TRBJ1-4	TRBD1	TGTGCCTGGAGAAGACAGGGGGCGCAAGAAAAACTGTTTTTT	CAWRRQGAQEKLFF
-	TRBV6-6	TRBJ2-5	-	TGTGCCAGCAGTCCCAGGGCGCAAAGTCAAGAGACCCAGTACTTC	CASSPRAQSQETQYF
once	TRBV12-3/TRBV12-4	TRBJ2-3	TRBD2	TGTGCCAGCAGTAGCGGGGGCACAGATACGCAGTATTTT	CASSSGGTDTQYF